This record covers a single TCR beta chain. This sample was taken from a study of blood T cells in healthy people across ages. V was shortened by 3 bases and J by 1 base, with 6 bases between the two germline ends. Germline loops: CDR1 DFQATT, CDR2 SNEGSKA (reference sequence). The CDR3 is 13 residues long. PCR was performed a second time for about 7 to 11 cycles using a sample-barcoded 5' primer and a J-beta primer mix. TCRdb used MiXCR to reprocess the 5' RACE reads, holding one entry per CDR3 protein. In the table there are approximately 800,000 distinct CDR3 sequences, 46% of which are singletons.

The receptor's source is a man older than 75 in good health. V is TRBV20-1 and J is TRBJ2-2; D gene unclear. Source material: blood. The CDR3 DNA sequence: TGCAGTGCTAGTTCCCAGAACACCGGGGAGCTGTTTTTT. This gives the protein CSASSQNTGELFF.